This TCR beta chain was recorded in a study of glioma-infiltrating T cells after dendritic cell vaccination. Looking at the study overall: Between about 2002 and 2013, patients got autologous tumor lysate-pulsed dendritic cell vaccines.

After removal of 4 bases from V and 9 bases from J, the junction contained 8 bases not matched to a gene. The CDR3 sequence is 16 residues long. Germline CDR1 SGHRS, CDR2 YFSETQ. Patients had residual fresh-frozen tumor tissue and more than two years of survival data. Up to 2 ug genomic DNA was used for TCRB CDR3 amplification. The data were produced by immunoSEQ multiplex PCR, yet TCRdb's version contains in-frame clones alone and is incomplete. The top ten clones hold around 3.2% of a sample with 90,000 or so clones, about 85% of them seen once. The sequences come from blood, collected before dendritic cell vaccination. This rearrangement joins TRBV5-1 to TRBJ1-6; TRBD1 aligns across 12 bases. The TCR sequence derives from a human donor with glioblastoma. In DNA form, the CDR3 reads TGCGCCAGCAGCCTTAACCCGGGACAGGGGGCTTCACCCCTCCACTTT. Residues: CASSLNPGQGASPLHF.